The rows below give T cell receptor beta chains drawn from one sample of a study of cytomegalovirus exposure and HLA in healthy donors. TCRdb's table, derived via immunoSEQ multiplex PCR, lists solely in-frame clones and lacks some. Of approximately 140,000 clones in the sample, 70% to 80% are singletons; the top ten hold around 6.6%. The material sequenced was PBMCs. The receptors shown here come from a man aged 45 to 65 in good health and CMV-seropositive. Each CDR3 is given with its conserved first and last residue. A D gene is named only where the DNA matches it firmly. Clone size is given for some rows only: seen once, a few or many times, or a class if the clone is expanded.

TRBV11-2	NA	NA	TRBJ2-2	CASSLGLLGGELFF	TGTGCCAGCAGCTTAGGGCTACTAGGAGGGGAGCTGTTTTTT
TRBV4-1	NA	TRBD1	TRBJ2-5	CASSQVDRGGETQYF	TGCGCCAGCAGCCAAGTGGACAGGGGGGGCGAGACCCAGTACTTC
TRBV28	NA	TRBD2	TRBJ2-7	CASSLPPGTSDSYEQYF	TGTGCCAGCAGTTTACCCCCTGGGACTAGCGACTCCTACGAGCAGTACTTC
TRBV11-2	NA	TRBD2	TRBJ2-5	CASSWGGWPYQETQYF	TGTGCCAGCAGCTGGGGGGGTTGGCCATACCAAGAGACCCAGTACTTC
TRBV5-1	NA	TRBD1	TRBJ1-1	CASSFDRVTEAFF	TGCGCCAGCAGCTTCGACAGGGTGACTGAAGCTTTCTTT
TRBV7-9	NA	NA	TRBJ1-6	CASSFSRQGLSNSPLHF	TGTGCCAGCAGCTTTTCTCGGCAGGGGTTAAGTAATTCACCCCTCCACTTT
TRBV7-2	NA	NA	TRBJ2-7	CASSLEAGITYEQYF	TGTGCCAGCAGCTTAGAGGCAGGGATTACCTACGAGCAGTACTTC
TRBV28	NA	TRBD2	TRBJ2-7	CASRGLAGESTYEQYF	TGTGCCAGCAGGGGACTAGCGGGAGAGTCAACCTACGAGCAGTACTTC
TRBV18	NA	TRBD1	TRBJ2-5	CASSPVARGGWSETQYF	TGTGCCAGCTCACCAGTCGCCCGAGGGGGCTGGTCGGAGACCCAGTACTTC
TRBV27	NA	NA	TRBJ1-1	CASSRGNTEAFF	TGTGCCAGCAGTAGGGGGAACACTGAAGCTTTCTTT
TRBV30	NA	TRBD1	TRBJ1-2	CAWDPGQTYYGYTF	TGTGCCTGGGATCCGGGACAGACTTACTATGGCTACACCTTC
TRBV19	NA	NA	TRBJ2-7	CASGRATSYEQYF	TGTGCCAGTGGGCGGGCGACCTCCTACGAGCAGTACTTC
TRBV11-2	NA	NA	TRBJ1-6	CASSLGQDNSPLHF	TGTGCCAGCAGCTTAGGACAGGATAATTCACCCCTCCACTTT
TRBV28	NA	NA	TRBJ1-4	CASRNLRGEGKGDEKLFF	TGTGCCAGCAGGAACCTGCGGGGGGAAGGAAAGGGGGATGAAAAACTGTTTTTT
TRBV2	NA	TRBD1	TRBJ1-2	CASSRQGLAGYTF	TGTGCCAGCAGTAGACAGGGGCTGGCTGGCTACACCTTC
TRBV5-1	NA	TRBD1	TRBJ1-3	CASSLQGSGNTIYF	TGCGCCAGCAGCCTACAGGGGTCTGGAAACACCATATATTTT
TRBV5-1	NA	TRBD1	TRBJ1-1	CASSRGQDNTEAFF	TGCGCCAGCAGCCGAGGACAGGATAACACTGAAGCTTTCTTT
TRBV2	NA	TRBD1	TRBJ2-5	CASSSGTGQRETQYF	TGTGCCAGCAGTTCCGGGACAGGGCAGCGGGAGACCCAGTACTTC
TRBV4-1	NA	NA	TRBJ1-4	CASSMVATNEKLFF	TGCGCCAGCAGTATGGTAGCAACTAATGAAAAACTGTTTTTT
TRBV19	NA	NA	TRBJ1-5	CASRHAGPSNQPQHF	TGTGCCAGTAGGCACGCGGGGCCTAGCAATCAGCCCCAGCATTTT
TRBV19	NA	TRBD1	TRBJ1-5	CASSSRQGDSNQPQHF	TGTGCCAGTAGTTCCAGACAGGGAGATAGCAATCAGCCCCAGCATTTT
TRBV5-6	NA	TRBD2	TRBJ2-3	CASSYGLAEDTQYF	TGTGCCAGCAGCTACGGACTAGCGGAAGATACGCAGTATTTT
TRBV29-1	NA	TRBD1	TRBJ1-1	CSVATHAGGNTEAFF	TGCAGCGTGGCGACACACGCAGGGGGGAACACTGAAGCTTTCTTT
TRBV11-2	NA	TRBD1	TRBJ1-1	CASSPDRGTEAFF	TGTGCCAGCAGCCCGGACAGGGGCACTGAAGCTTTCTTT
TRBV5-4	NA	TRBD2	TRBJ2-5	CASSLEAGGRETQYF	TGTGCCAGCAGCTTGGAGGCGGGAGGAAGGGAGACCCAGTACTTC
TRBV2	NA	NA	TRBJ2-2	CASISGVAGELFF	TGTGCCAGCATCTCAGGGGTGGCCGGGGAGCTGTTTTTT
TRBV6-5	NA	TRBD2	TRBJ2-7	CASSYSPSGTPYEQYF	TGTGCCAGCAGTTACTCCCCTAGCGGGACCCCCTACGAGCAGTACTTC
TRBV9	NA	TRBD1	TRBJ2-7	CASSATGGSYEQYF	TGTGCCAGCAGCGCGACAGGGGGCTCCTACGAGCAGTACTTC
TRBV6-1	NA	TRBD2	TRBJ2-3	CASSERGAGVADTQYF	TGTGCCAGCAGTGAAAGGGGCGCGGGAGTCGCAGATACGCAGTATTTT
TRBV28	once	TRBD1	TRBJ2-7	CASRTGQGYEQYF	TGTGCCAGCAGGACGGGACAGGGGTACGAGCAGTACTTC
TRBV6-1	few	NA	TRBJ2-7	CASRDTGSSYEQYF	TGTGCCAGCAGGGACACAGGCAGCTCCTACGAGCAGTACTTC
TRBV18	NA	TRBD2	TRBJ2-5	CASSPTGLAGSETQYF	TGTGCCAGCTCACCCACCGGACTAGCGGGGTCTGAGACCCAGTACTTC
TRBV28	NA	TRBD1	TRBJ1-5	CASSLPDREGQPQHF	TGTGCCAGCAGTCTGCCGGACAGGGAAGGCCAGCCCCAGCATTTT
TRBV6-5	NA	NA	TRBJ2-2	CASSKKRDTGELFF	TGTGCCAGCAGTAAGAAGAGGGACACCGGGGAGCTGTTTTTT
TRBV6-5	NA	TRBD1	TRBJ2-7	CASSFRDRGIYEQYF	TGTGCCAGCAGTTTCCGGGACAGGGGTATCTACGAGCAGTACTTC
TRBV6-5	NA	TRBD2	TRBJ2-1	CASSYSGTSGWDEQFF	TGTGCCAGCAGTTACTCTGGGACTAGCGGGTGGGATGAGCAGTTCTTC
TRBV5-1	NA	NA	TRBJ2-7	CASSLILSGYEQYF	TGCGCCAGCAGCTTGATCTTAAGCGGCTACGAGCAGTACTTC
TRBV29-1	NA	TRBD1	TRBJ1-4	CSVMDRLYEKLFF	TGCAGCGTTATGGACAGGTTGTATGAAAAACTGTTTTTT
TRBV28	NA	TRBD1	TRBJ1-2	CASSPPGQVYGYTF	TGTGCCAGCAGTCCGCCGGGACAGGTCTATGGCTACACCTTC
TRBV28	NA	TRBD1	TRBJ1-2	CASRGTGTGSGYTF	TGTGCCAGCAGGGGAACCGGGACAGGGAGCGGCTACACCTTC
TRBV28	NA	TRBD2	TRBJ2-1	CASSSPPSGSFNEQFF	TGTGCCAGCAGTTCCCCACCTAGCGGGAGTTTTAATGAGCAGTTCTTC
TRBV5-6	NA	TRBD1	TRBJ1-6	CASSGDRGFYNSPLHF	TGTGCCAGCAGCGGAGACAGGGGATTTTATAATTCACCCCTCCACTTT
TRBV30	NA	TRBD1	TRBJ1-4	CAWSEGPRQGGEKLFF	TGTGCCTGGAGTGAGGGCCCCAGACAGGGCGGTGAAAAACTGTTTTTT
TRBV28	NA	TRBD1	TRBJ1-6	CASSTQGAWSPLHF	TGTGCCAGCAGTACCCAGGGGGCCTGGTCACCCCTCCACTTT
TRBV28	NA	NA	TRBJ1-2	CASSLLRSGGVGYTF	TGTGCCAGCAGTTTATTGAGGTCGGGGGGAGTTGGCTACACCTTC
TRBV6-5	NA	NA	TRBJ2-3	CASSYGGNPPDTQYF	TGTGCCAGCAGTTACGGGGGGAACCCCCCCGATACGCAGTATTTT
TRBV10-2	NA	TRBD2	TRBJ2-1	CASSEPGTSGEQFF	TGCGCCAGCAGTGAGCCCGGGACTAGCGGTGAGCAGTTCTTC
TRBV5-1	NA	TRBD2	TRBJ2-5	CASSAKLAGDQETQYF	TGCGCCAGCAGCGCGAAACTAGCGGGAGACCAAGAGACCCAGTACTTC
TRBV5-1	NA	TRBD2	TRBJ2-1	CASSTGTSGRARYNEQFF	TGCGCCAGCAGCACAGGGACTAGCGGGAGGGCAAGATACAATGAGCAGTTCTTC
TRBV7-8	NA	TRBD1	TRBJ1-5	CASSLTRTGSSNQPQHF	TGTGCCAGCAGCTTGACTAGGACAGGGAGTAGCAATCAGCCCCAGCATTTT
TRBV10-3	NA	NA	TRBJ2-3	CAISDNRDPQYF	TGTGCCATCAGTGACAACAGGGACCCGCAGTATTTT
TRBV5-1	NA	NA	TRBJ2-2	CASSTGQNTGELFF	TGCGCCAGCAGCACGGGACAGAACACCGGGGAGCTGTTTTTT
TRBV2	NA	TRBD1	TRBJ1-6	CASSQRQGGSPLHF	TGTGCCAGCAGTCAAAGACAGGGCGGGTCACCCCTCCACTTT
TRBV28	NA	TRBD1	TRBJ2-7	CASNHGTGSYEQYF	TGTGCCAGCAATCACGGGACAGGCTCCTACGAGCAGTACTTC
TRBV6-5	NA	NA	TRBJ1-1	CASSEQGATEAFF	TGTGCCAGCAGTGAACAAGGGGCCACTGAAGCTTTCTTT
TRBV28	NA	NA	TRBJ1-2	CASRPPDSLYGYTF	TGTGCCAGCAGGCCCCCTGACAGTCTCTATGGCTACACCTTC
TRBV29-1	once	TRBD2	TRBJ2-3	CSVEVWASGKHTDTQYF	TGCAGCGTTGAAGTTTGGGCTAGCGGGAAACACACAGATACGCAGTATTTT
TRBV5-1	once	TRBD2	TRBJ2-2	CASSFEGTSGRTGELFF	TGCGCCAGCAGCTTCGAAGGTACTAGCGGGAGAACCGGGGAGCTGTTTTTT
TRBV5-1	NA	NA	TRBJ1-1	CASSLEQGETEAFF	TGCGCCAGCAGCTTGGAACAGGGTGAGACTGAAGCTTTCTTT
TRBV29-1	NA	TRBD1	TRBJ2-5	CSVGGQDRASSIQETQYF	TGCAGCGTTGGCGGTCAGGACAGGGCGAGTAGTATCCAAGAGACCCAGTACTTC